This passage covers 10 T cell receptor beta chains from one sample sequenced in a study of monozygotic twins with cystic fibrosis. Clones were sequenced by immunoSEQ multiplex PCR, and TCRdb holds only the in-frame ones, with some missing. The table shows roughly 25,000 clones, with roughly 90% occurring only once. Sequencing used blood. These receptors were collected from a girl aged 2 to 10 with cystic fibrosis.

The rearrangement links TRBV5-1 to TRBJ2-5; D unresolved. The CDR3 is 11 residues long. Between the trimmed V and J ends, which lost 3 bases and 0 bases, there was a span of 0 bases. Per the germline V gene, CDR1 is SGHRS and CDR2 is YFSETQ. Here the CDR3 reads CASSYQETQYF. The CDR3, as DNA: TGCGCCAGCAGCTACCAAGAGACCCAGTACTTC.

CDR3 bases: TGCGCCAGCAGCCAAGTGGGGGGGACGTTGGAGACCCAGTACTTC. Its protein is CASSQVGGTLETQYF. The chain carries TRBV4-3 and TRBJ2-5; 7 nucleotides match TRBD2. This CDR3 region has 15 residues. CDR1 is LGHNA, CDR2 YSLEER, per germline. Unmatched junction bases numbered 7, after V lost 1 base and J lost 5 bases.

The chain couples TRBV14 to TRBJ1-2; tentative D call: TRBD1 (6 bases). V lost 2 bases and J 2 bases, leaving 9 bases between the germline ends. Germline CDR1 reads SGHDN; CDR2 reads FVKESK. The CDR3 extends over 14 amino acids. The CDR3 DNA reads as TGTGCCAGCAGCCAAATCGGGACAAACTATGGCTACACCTTC. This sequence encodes CASSQIGTNYGYTF.

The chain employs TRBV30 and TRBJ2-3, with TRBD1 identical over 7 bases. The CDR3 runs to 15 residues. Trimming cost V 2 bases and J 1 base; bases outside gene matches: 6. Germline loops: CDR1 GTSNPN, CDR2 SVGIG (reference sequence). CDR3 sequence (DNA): TGTGCCTGGAGTAGGGGCCAGGGGGGCACAGATACGCAGTATTTT. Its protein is CAWSRGQGGTDTQYF.

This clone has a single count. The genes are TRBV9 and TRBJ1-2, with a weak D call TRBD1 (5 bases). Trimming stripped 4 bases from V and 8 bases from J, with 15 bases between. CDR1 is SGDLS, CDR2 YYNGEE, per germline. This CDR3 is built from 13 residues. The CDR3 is CASSYTQGTGYTF. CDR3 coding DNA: TGTGCCAGCAGCTATACCCAGGGAACCGGCTACACCTTC.

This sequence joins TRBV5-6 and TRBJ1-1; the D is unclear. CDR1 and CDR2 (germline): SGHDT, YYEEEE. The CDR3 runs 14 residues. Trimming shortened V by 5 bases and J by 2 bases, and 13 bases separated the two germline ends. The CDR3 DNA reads TGTGCCAGCAGGTTAGGGAGGGAAAACACTGAAGCTTTCTTT. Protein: CASRLGRENTEAFF.

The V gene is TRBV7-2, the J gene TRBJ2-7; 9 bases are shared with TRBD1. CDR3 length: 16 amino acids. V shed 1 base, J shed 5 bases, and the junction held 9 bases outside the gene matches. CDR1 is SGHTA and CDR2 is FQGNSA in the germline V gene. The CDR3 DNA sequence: TGTGCCAGCAGCTTAGTACACAGGGGGCATCGGGACGAGCAGTACTTC. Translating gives CASSLVHRGHRDEQYF.

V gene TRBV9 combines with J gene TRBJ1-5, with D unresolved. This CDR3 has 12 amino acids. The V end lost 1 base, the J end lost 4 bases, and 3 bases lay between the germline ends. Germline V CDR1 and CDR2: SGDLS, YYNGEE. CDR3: CASSVPNQPQHF. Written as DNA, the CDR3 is TGTGCCAGCAGCGTACCGAATCAGCCCCAGCATTTT.

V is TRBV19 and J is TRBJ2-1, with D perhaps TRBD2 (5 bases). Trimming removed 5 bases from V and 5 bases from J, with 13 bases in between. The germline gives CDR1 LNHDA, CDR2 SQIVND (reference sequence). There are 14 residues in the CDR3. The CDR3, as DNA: TGTGCCAGTAGTCCCCTAGCTGGTCACAATGAGCAGTTCTTC. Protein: CASSPLAGHNEQFF.

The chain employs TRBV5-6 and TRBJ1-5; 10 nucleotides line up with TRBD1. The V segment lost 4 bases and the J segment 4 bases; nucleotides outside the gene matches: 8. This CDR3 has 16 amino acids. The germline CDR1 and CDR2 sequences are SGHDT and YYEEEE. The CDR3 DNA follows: TGTGCCAGCAGCAAGGGACCGGGACAGGGGAATCAGCCCCAGCATTTT. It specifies CASSKGPGQGNQPQHF.